One and the same sample provided the 20 T cell receptor beta chains below, sequenced in a study of beta chain features in type 1 diabetes. The sequenced template was cDNA made from the entire isolated RNA. TCRdb's table, derived via immunoSEQ multiplex PCR, lists solely in-frame clones and lacks some. Among fewer than 200,000 clones listed, around 8% were seen once. The sequenced sample consisted of central memory CD4+ T cells from blood. All receptors derive from a man aged 18 to 30 in good health.

This clone was picked up a small number of times. The chain links TRBV30 to TRBJ1-2; D remains unclear. Germline V gene data show CDR1 as GTSNPN and CDR2 as SVGIG (reference sequence). The CDR3 consists of 14 residues. Trimming cost V 0 bases and J 6 bases, with 14 bases left between them. The CDR3: CAWSVLGEFNGYTF. For the CDR3, the DNA is TGTGCCTGGAGTGTACTCGGAGAATTTAATGGCTACACCTTC.

This clone showed up just a few times. The junction departs from the called germline gene at one end, perhaps through a read error. The V and J genes are TRBV7-9 and TRBJ2-6; no clear D gene. The germline gives CDR1 SEHNR, CDR2 FQNEAQ (reference sequence). This CDR3 comprises 16 residues. The DNA of the CDR3 is TGCGCCAGCAGCCAAGGAGTATACTCAGGGGCCAACGTCCTGACTTTC. It translates to CASSQGVYSGANVLTF. The full variable domain, in which reference TRBV7-9 and TRBJ2-6 provide the parts outside the CDR3, is DTGVSQNPRHKITKRGQNVTFRCDPISEHNRLYWYRQTLGQGPEFLTYFQNEAQLEKSRLLSDRFSAERPKGSFSTLEIQRTEQGDSAMYLCASSQGVYSGANVLTFGAGSRLTVL.

The chain has TRBV19 and TRBJ1-2; 8 nucleotides agree with TRBD1. The CDR3 totals 12 residues. Germline CDR1 is LNHDA and CDR2 is SQIVND (reference sequence). Germline trimming cut 8 bases from V and 5 bases from J; bases unmatched to any gene: 4. The DNA of the CDR3 is TGTGCCAGTGGGGACAGGACTTATGGCTACACCTTC. It yields the protein CASGDRTYGYTF. Supplemented by reference TRBV19 and TRBJ1-2, the full variable domain reads DGGITQSPKYLFRKEGQNVTLSCEQNLNHDAMYWYRQDPGQGLRLIYYSQIVNDFQKGDIAEGYSVSREKKESFPLTVTSAQKNPTAFYLCASGDRTYGYTFGSGTRLTVV.

This clone was seen ten or more times. The sample carries other DNA sequences with the same CDR3. The J gene is TRBJ1-2, the V gene TRBV7-2, with TRBD1 identical over 7 bases. Germline assignment: CDR1 SGHTA and CDR2 FQGNSA. This CDR3 region has 14 residues. With V trimmed by 1 base and J by 2 bases, 1 base remained unmatched. The CDR3 DNA follows: TGTGCCAGCAGCTTAGGACAGGGAAACTATGGCTACACCTTC. Translated: CASSLGQGNYGYTF.

The V and J genes are TRBV28 and TRBJ1-5; 7 nucleotides line up with TRBD1. This CDR3 comprises 14 residues. The junction had 8 bases not matched to a gene; V was cut back by 7 bases and J by 5 bases. From germline, CDR1 is MDHEN and CDR2 SYDVKM. CDR3: CASKSDQGDQPQHF. The CDR3 nucleotides are TGTGCCAGCAAGTCCGATCAGGGGGATCAGCCCCAGCATTTT.

This chain connects TRBV27 to TRBJ2-5; a possible D gene is TRBD1 (6 bases). This CDR3 contains 13 residues. Trimming pared 8 bases from V and 3 bases from J, leaving 13 bases between. From germline, CDR1 is MNHEY and CDR2 SMNVEV (reference sequence). This CDR3 reads CASSFYREETQYF. As DNA, the CDR3 is TGTGCCAGCTCTTTCTACAGGGAAGAGACCCAGTACTTC.

This chain uses TRBV5-6 with TRBJ2-1; D is possibly TRBD2 (6 bases). CDR1 and CDR2 (germline): SGHDT, YYEEEE. The CDR3 totals 16 residues. The V end was cut by 1 base, the J end by 4 bases, with 15 bases between. The CDR3 is CASSLIAGLAYNEQFF. In DNA, the CDR3 is TGTGCCAGCAGCTTGATTGCGGGACTCGCTTACAATGAGCAGTTCTTC.

This sequence joins TRBV7-2 and TRBJ1-1, with 10 bases lining up with TRBD1. The CDR3 has 13 residues. Germline CDR1 and CDR2: SGHTA and FQGNSA. The V and J ends lost 5 bases and 8 bases, in that order; junction bases with no gene match: 5. CDR3 loop: CASSPGQGGEAFF. The CDR3, as DNA: TGTGCCAGCAGCCCAGGACAGGGGGGGGAAGCTTTCTTT.

V usage is TRBV19 and J usage is TRBJ1-2; D unresolved. The CDR3 has 15 residues. Germline CDR1 reads LNHDA; CDR2 reads SQIVND (reference sequence). The V end lost 6 bases, the J end lost 8 bases, and 22 bases lay between the germline ends. The CDR3 DNA reads as TGTGCCAGTAGGACGAGGAACTCGCCAGAGATGGGCTACACCTTC. Its protein product is CASRTRNSPEMGYTF.

The CDR3 nucleotides read TGTGCCTGGAGTGTACAACAGGGGATTCCCCTCCACTTT. Protein sequence: CAWSVQQGIPLHF. The chain is built from TRBV30 and TRBJ1-6; 7 bases fit TRBD1. The germline CDR1 and CDR2 sequences are GTSNPN and SVGIG (reference sequence). Trimming removed 0 bases from V and 13 bases from J; junction bases left unmatched: 6. CDR3 length: 13 amino acids.

This clone was observed a handful of times. The genes are TRBV5-1 and TRBJ2-4; D uncertain. Between the trimmed V and J ends, which lost 1 base and 0 bases, there was a span of 5 bases. The CDR3 runs to 14 residues. Germline CDR1 and CDR2: SGHRS and YFSETQ. For the CDR3, the DNA is TGCGCCAGCAGCTTGAACACAGCCAAAAACATTCAGTACTTC. This gives the protein CASSLNTAKNIQYF.

The genes are TRBV29-1 and TRBJ1-2; D remains unclear. Per the germline V gene, CDR1 is SQVTM and CDR2 is ANQGSEA. This CDR3 region has 14 residues. V dropped 6 bases and J dropped 5 bases, with 19 bases sitting between them. As DNA, the CDR3 is TGCAGCGTCAAGAAGGCCACCGTCGGGTATGGCTACACCTTC. It codes for CSVKKATVGYGYTF.

The chain is built from TRBV10-3 and TRBJ2-4; 7 nucleotides align to TRBD1. Unmatched junction bases numbered 0, after V lost 4 bases and J lost 0 bases. Germline V lookup: CDR1 ENHRY, CDR2 SYGVKD. The CDR3 has 14 residues. The CDR3 DNA reads as TGTGCCATCAGTGGGGACAGAGCCAAAAACATTCAGTACTTC. Protein sequence: CAISGDRAKNIQYF.

The chain couples TRBV19 to TRBJ2-1; the D gene is possibly TRBD2 (6 bases). Looked up from germline, CDR1 is LNHDA and CDR2 is SQIVND (reference sequence). There are 15 residues in the CDR3. Trimming left V 3 bases short and J 5 bases short, with 14 bases between. The CDR3: CASSILGLTDNEQFF. The CDR3, as DNA: TGTGCCAGTAGTATCCTGGGACTCACCGACAATGAGCAGTTCTTC.

This clone was seen repeatedly, ten times or more. The V and J genes are TRBV6-6 and TRBJ2-7; 11 bases align to TRBD1. The CDR3 runs to 14 residues. V lost 2 bases and J lost 7; bases outside the gene matches: 4. Germline lookup yields CDR1 MNHNY and CDR2 SVGAGI (reference sequence). In DNA form, the CDR3 reads TGTGCCAGCAGTTACCAGGGGACAGGGGGGGAGCAGTACTTC. It yields the protein CASSYQGTGGEQYF.

The chain combines TRBV30 with TRBJ1-5, with D possibly TRBD1 on 6 matching bases. Deletions cut 0 bases from V and 4 bases from J, with 13 bases between. CDR1 GTSNPN and CDR2 SVGIG come from the germline V gene (reference sequence). The CDR3 sequence is 15 residues long. CDR3 sequence reads: CAWSVGQPQNQPQHF. Here the CDR3 DNA reads TGTGCCTGGAGTGTTGGACAGCCACAAAATCAGCCCCAGCATTTT.

About this clone itself: The sample has other DNA sequences that encode this CDR3 too. This chain joins TRBV7-9 and TRBJ1-1, with unresolved D. The V end lost 5 bases, the J end lost 3 bases, and 4 bases lay between the germline ends. This CDR3 is 11 amino acids long. CDR1 and CDR2 (germline): SEHNR, FQNEAQ (reference sequence). The DNA of the CDR3 is TGTGCCAGCAGCCTTGACACTGAAGCTTTCTTT. Translating gives CASSLDTEAFF.

CDR3 nucleotides: TGTGCCAGCAGCTTATTACAGGGCTACGAGCAGTACTTC. Amino acid sequence: CASSLLQGYEQYF. V and J are TRBV7-2 and TRBJ2-7; tentative D call: TRBD1 (6 bases). V was trimmed by 2 bases and J by 3 bases, leaving 8 bases between them. The CDR3 totals 13 residues. Germline assignment: CDR1 SGHTA and CDR2 FQGNSA. Drawing the rest from reference TRBV7-2 and TRBJ2-7, the complete variable domain is GAGVSQSPSNKVTEKGKDVELRCDPISGHTALYWYRQSLGQGLEFLIYFQGNSAPDKSGLPSDRFSAERTGGSVSTLTIQRTQQEDSAVYLCASSLLQGYEQYFGPGTRLTVT.

This clone was counted between two and nine times. This chain uses TRBV7-7 with TRBJ2-1; possible D gene TRBD2, 6 bases. The germline gives CDR1 SSHAT, CDR2 FNYEAQ (reference sequence). Trimming removed 2 bases at V and 8 bases at J, with 16 bases between. The CDR3 is made up of 15 amino acids. The CDR3 loop is CASSLRSEGRHEQFF. For the CDR3, the DNA is TGTGCCAGCAGCTTAAGAAGTGAGGGGAGGCATGAGCAGTTCTTC.

The chain couples TRBV7-2 to TRBJ2-1; 8 bases are shared with TRBD1. The CDR3 runs to 16 residues. Germline CDR1 reads SGHTA; CDR2 reads FQGNSA. The trim removed 1 base at V and 4 bases at J, leaving 6 bases unmatched. CDR3 bases: TGTGCCAGCAGCTTAGACGGACAGGGAACTTACAATGAGCAGTTCTTC. Amino acids: CASSLDGQGTYNEQFF.